This TCR beta chain was sequenced during a study of shared clonotypes between healthy human individuals. The wider study: The cohort had a couple of women and a few men, ages 18 to 49.

About this clone: Its specificity is not known.

Study-wide points: Deeper or shallower sequencing was expected to change how clonotypes are shared among donors. Around 5% was the fraction of naive CD4 clonotypes found shared across several donors.

Some clones are missing from TCRdb's copy, which holds only in-frame ones; the method was immunoSEQ multiplex PCR. The sample yields millions of clones, 85% to 95% seen once. The study drew all its donors from Caucasian adults living in Nashville, Tennessee. The specimen was naive CD4+ T cells from PBMCs. Subset here: CD45RA+ positively selected. This TCR was recovered from a man aged 18 to 29 in good health. Some clones in this sample may be carry-over from other donors' samples.

For the CDR3, the DNA is TGCGCCAGCAGCGCTAGGGGGGCAACTAATGAAAAACTGTTTTTT. It encodes CASSARGATNEKLFF. The chain links TRBV5-1 to TRBJ1-4, with a weak D call TRBD1 (6 bases). Trimming left V 4 bases short and J 0 bases short, with 10 bases between. Germline lookup yields CDR1 SGHRS and CDR2 YFSETQ. CDR3 length: 15 residues.